These 19 T cell receptor beta chains were all obtained from the same sample, sequenced in a study of control samples from healthy donors and cancer patients. The assay was immunoSEQ multiplex PCR, and TCRdb's table has in-frame clones only and misses some. The table lists about 94,000 clones, 90% of them singletons. Sequencing input: blood. Source of these receptors: a woman in her late teens or twenties in good health.

The chain couples TRBV11-2 to TRBJ2-7; D is tentatively TRBD1 or TRBD2 (5 bases each). CDR1 and CDR2 (germline): SGHAT, FQNNGV. The CDR3 sequence is 16 residues long. The V and J ends lost 8 bases and 2 bases respectively, with 22 bases between them. The CDR3 loop reads CASRSQGVGVTYEQYF. The CDR3 nucleotides are TGTGCCAGCCGGAGCCAGGGAGTTGGGGTAACCTACGAGCAGTACTTC.

Only one count was recorded for this clone. The rearrangement joins TRBV9 to TRBJ1-6, with a tentative D call TRBD1 (5 bases). CDR3 size: 17 residues. V was trimmed by 2 bases and J by 5 bases, leaving 17 bases between them. Germline CDR1 is SGDLS and CDR2 is YYNGEE. The CDR3, as DNA: TGTGCCAGCAGCGTCGGGCCAACAGGAGGCGATAATTCACCCCTCCACTTT. This sequence encodes CASSVGPTGGDNSPLHF.

This chain uses TRBV7-8 with TRBJ1-5, with D unclear. V gave up 1 base and J gave up 7 bases, with 5 bases separating them. Per the germline V gene, CDR1 is SGHVS and CDR2 is FQNEAQ. This CDR3 has 12 amino acids. The CDR3 nucleotides read TGTGCCAGCAGCTTAGGGGTCCAGCCCCAGCATTTT. Amino acid sequence: CASSLGVQPQHF.

The chain carries TRBV5-6 and TRBJ2-7; TRBD2 might be the D (6 bases). The CDR3 is made up of 15 amino acids. V lost 3 bases to trimming and J lost 2 bases, with 15 bases between them. CDR1 and CDR2 (germline): SGHDT, YYEEEE. The DNA of the CDR3 is TGTGCCAGCAGCTCGCTAGCGACAACCCCCTACGAGCAGTACTTC. Residues: CASSSLATTPYEQYF. Complete variable domain (other parts from reference TRBV5-6 and TRBJ2-7): DAGVTQSPTHLIKTRGQQVTLRCSPKSGHDTVSWYQQALGQGPQFIFQYYEEEERQRGNFPDRFSGHQFPNYSSELNVNALLLGDSALYLCASSSLATTPYEQYFGPGTRLTVT.

The V and J genes are TRBV6-5 and TRBJ2-3; unclear D gene. With 5 bases removed from V and 8 bases from J, the gap between germline ends came to 11 bases. Germline CDR1 MNHEY, CDR2 SVGAGI. The CDR3 sequence is 12 residues long. The CDR3 sequence: CASSPHKGTQYF. CDR3 DNA: TGTGCCAGCAGTCCCCATAAGGGTACGCAGTATTTT.

The V and J genes are TRBV11-2 and TRBJ1-1; the D is unclear. Germline CDR1 is SGHAT and CDR2 is FQNNGV. The CDR3 covers 16 residues. Trimming removed 4 bases at V and 3 bases at J, with 18 bases between. This CDR3 reads CASSSPRTIGHTEAFF. The DNA of the CDR3 is TGTGCCAGCAGCTCTCCAAGGACCATCGGTCACACTGAAGCTTTCTTT. The variable domain in full, with the rest retrieved from reference TRBV11-2 and TRBJ1-1, is EAGVAQSPRYKIIEKRQSVAFWCNPISGHATLYWYQQILGQGPKLLIQFQNNGVVDDSQLPKDRFSAERLKGVDSTLKIQPAKLEDSAVYLCASSSPRTIGHTEAFFGQGTRLTVV.

This chain links TRBV3-1 (or the pseudogene TRBV3-2) with TRBJ1-2; D is ambiguous. Germline V lookup: CDR1 LGHDT, CDR2 YNNKEL (reference sequence). Trimming shortened V by 4 bases and J by 8 bases, and 26 bases separated the two germline ends. CDR3 length: 17 amino acids. Written as DNA, the CDR3 is TGTGCCAGCAGCCCAAAGCTGGGAGTGGTCCAAAGGAACGGCTACACCTTC. It encodes CASSPKLGVVQRNGYTF.

This clone was seen repeatedly, ten times or more. In the same sample, other DNA sequences code for this CDR3. The rearrangement uses TRBV3-1 (or the pseudogene TRBV3-2) and TRBJ2-7; possibly TRBD2 for D (5 bases). The V gene's germline CDR1 is LGHDT and CDR2 YNNKEL (reference sequence). This CDR3 has 11 residues. Trimming stripped 4 bases from V and 5 bases from J, with 6 bases between. CDR3 in amino acids: CASSPGDEQYF. Here the CDR3 DNA reads TGTGCCAGCAGCCCCGGGGACGAGCAGTACTTC.

V is TRBV6-6 and J is TRBJ1-4; 12 bases are a match to TRBD1. Unmatched junction bases numbered 3, after V lost 6 bases and J lost 7 bases. CDR1 is MNHNY and CDR2 is SVGAGI in the germline V gene (reference sequence). This CDR3 spans 14 amino acids. The CDR3 is CASSGTGGGEKLFF. The CDR3 DNA sequence: TGTGCCAGCAGCGGGACAGGGGGCGGTGAAAAACTGTTTTTT.

CDR3 amino acids: CATMTPGDRVNSFLGPLHF. CDR3 DNA sequence: TGTGCCACCATGACCCCGGGGGACAGGGTAAATTCCTTCTTGGGGCCCCTCCACTTT. This chain uses TRBV15 with TRBJ1-6; 9 nucleotides align to TRBD1. Germline-derived CDR1 and CDR2 are LNHNV and YYDKDF (reference sequence). With V trimmed by 7 bases and J by 13 bases, 26 bases remained unmatched. CDR3 length equals 19 residues.

V is TRBV7-9 and J is TRBJ1-4; TRBD1 might be the D (5 bases). V lost 5 bases to trimming and J lost 4 bases, with 11 bases between them. Germline V gene sequence: CDR1 SEHNR, CDR2 FQNEAQ (reference sequence). CDR3 length: 14 amino acids. Here the CDR3 reads CASSRQINNEKLFF. CDR3 DNA: TGTGCCAGCAGCCGACAGATTAATAATGAAAAACTGTTTTTT.

The chain uses TRBV7-2 and TRBJ2-5, with D maybe TRBD1 (5 bases). This CDR3 region has 13 residues. CDR1 and CDR2 from the germline V gene are SGHTA and FQGNSA. Trimming removed 5 bases at V and 3 bases at J, with 10 bases between. The CDR3 coding sequence is TGTGCCAGCAGCGAGACAGAGAAAGAGACCCAGTACTTC. Its translation is CASSETEKETQYF.

This clone was counted between two and nine times. The chain links TRBV24-1 to TRBJ2-3, with D possibly TRBD2 on 6 matching bases. Trimming shortened V by 5 bases and J by 4 bases, and 12 bases separated the two germline ends. CDR1 and CDR2 from the germline V gene are KGHDR and SFDVKD. The CDR3 runs 14 residues. Here the CDR3 DNA reads TGTGCCACCAGTGGGGCTAGCGAGGCAGATACGCAGTATTTT. Translating it yields CATSGASEADTQYF.

This clone was observed a single time. The chain has TRBV3-1 (or the pseudogene TRBV3-2) and TRBJ1-2; D remains ambiguous. The CDR3 totals 18 residues. The V end was cut by 1 base, the J end by 8 bases, with 26 bases between. Germline V gives CDR1 LGHDT, CDR2 YNNKEL (reference sequence). In DNA form, the CDR3 reads TGTGCCAGCAGCCAAGTCCCGAATGCAGCTAAGGTCCTAAGAGGCTACACCTTC. Its protein product is CASSQVPNAAKVLRGYTF.

The rearrangement links TRBV5-8 to TRBJ1-1; D gene ambiguous. Trimming took 5 bases from V and 3 from J, leaving 8 bases between them. CDR1 is SGHTS, CDR2 YDEGEE, per germline. This CDR3 is 12 amino acids long. CDR3 sequence: CASRTAYTEAFF. CDR3 nucleotide sequence: TGTGCCAGCAGAACGGCCTACACTGAAGCTTTCTTT.

V and J are TRBV19 and TRBJ1-1, with D uncertain. CDR1 and CDR2 from the germline V gene are LNHDA and SQIVND (reference sequence). Trimming left V 7 bases short and J 4 bases short, with 10 bases between. CDR3 length: 12 amino acids. CDR3 bases: TGTGCCAGTATGGGGTGGGGCACTGAAGCTTTCTTT. Residues: CASMGWGTEAFF.

The chain combines TRBV27 with TRBJ2-5, with D perhaps TRBD2 (6 bases). In germline, CDR1 is MNHEY, CDR2 SMNVEV (reference sequence). The CDR3 loop spans 15 amino acids. Trimming pared 4 bases from V and 5 bases from J, leaving 17 bases between. CDR3 amino acids: CASSSIREVGETQYF. For the CDR3, the DNA is TGTGCCAGCAGTTCCATCAGGGAGGTCGGGGAGACCCAGTACTTC.

V and J are TRBV5-1 and TRBJ1-1, with D maybe TRBD1 (5 bases). Per the germline V gene, CDR1 is SGHRS and CDR2 is YFSETQ. The CDR3 runs 18 residues. The germline V and J ends were trimmed by 4 bases and 0 bases, with 22 bases remaining between them. CDR3 in DNA: TGCGCCAGCAGCCCGGATCCCGGCCCGGGACCGATGAACACTGAAGCTTTCTTT. It translates to CASSPDPGPGPMNTEAFF.

This sequence joins TRBV7-8 and TRBJ1-2; D is perhaps TRBD1 (5 bases). V was cut by 4 bases and J by 3 bases, with 18 bases left in between. This CDR3 contains 16 residues. Germline V gene data show CDR1 as SGHVS and CDR2 as FQNEAQ. CDR3 in DNA: TGTGCCAGCAGCTCCATCGACGGGGGGTCGGACTATGGCTACACCTTC. It encodes CASSSIDGGSDYGYTF.